The present T cell receptor (beta chain) was sequenced within a study of blood T cells in healthy people across ages. The CDR3 consists of 12 residues. The study drew donors from healthy Caucasian individuals in Russia aged roughly 6 to 90. Then a second PCR, running roughly 7 to 11 cycles, was carried out with a sample-barcoded 5' primer and a J-beta primer mix. Via MiXCR, TCRdb re-called the 5' RACE reads, giving one row per CDR3 protein. The data hold about 640,000 distinct CDR3 sequences, with 58% observed a single time. The gene calls are TRBV21-1 and TRBJ1-4. TRBV21-1 is flagged as a pseudogene. Sequenced material: blood. This sequence originates from a man aged 55 to 70 in good health. The CDR3 here is CASQPANEKLFF. The CDR3 nucleotides are TGTGCCAGCCAACCAGCTAATGAAAAACTGTTTTTT.